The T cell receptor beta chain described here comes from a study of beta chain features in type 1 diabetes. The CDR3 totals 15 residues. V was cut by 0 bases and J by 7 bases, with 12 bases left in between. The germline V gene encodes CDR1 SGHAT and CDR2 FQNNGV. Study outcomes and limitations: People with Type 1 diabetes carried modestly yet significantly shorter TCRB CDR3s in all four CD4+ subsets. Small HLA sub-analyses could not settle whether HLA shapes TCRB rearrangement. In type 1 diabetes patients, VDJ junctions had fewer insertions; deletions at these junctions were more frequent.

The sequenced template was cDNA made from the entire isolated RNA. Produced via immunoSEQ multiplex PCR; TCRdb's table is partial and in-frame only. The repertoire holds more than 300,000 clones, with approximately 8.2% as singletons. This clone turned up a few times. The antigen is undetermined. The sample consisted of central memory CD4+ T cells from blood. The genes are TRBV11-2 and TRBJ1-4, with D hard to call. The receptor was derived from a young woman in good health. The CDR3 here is CASSLEAAPFEKLFF. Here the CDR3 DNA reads TGTGCCAGCAGCTTAGAGGCGGCCCCTTTTGAAAAACTGTTTTTT.